The T cell receptor (beta chain) described here comes from a study of T cells in Graves' hyperthyroidism and ophthalmopathy. In its sample, this clonotype was seen a few times. The antigen is unknown. Using RNA transcripts as the source, TCR beta CDR3 regions were amplified. A set of HTBI primers served as the primers for a first-round RT-PCR of the TCR CDR3. TCRdb passed the multiplex PCR reads through MiXCR, listing each CDR3 protein once. The table shows 600,000 to 800,000 distinct CDR3 sequences, with about 35% occurring only once. Regarding the study as a whole: Through a model of 13 V-J features, ophthalmopathy was separated from stable hyperthyroidism.

There are 12 residues in the CDR3. V was shortened by 5 bases and J by 5 bases, with 10 bases between the two germline ends. CDR1 and CDR2 from the germline V gene are MNHNY and SVGAGI (reference sequence). Hyperthyroidism of Graves' type that showed no ophthalmopathy progression within 18 months was stable. PBMCs stemmed from less than 13 ml fresh peripheral blood. This receptor was obtained from a woman between 40 and 50 years old with Graves' hyperthyroidism. Sequenced: blood. V and J are TRBV6-6 and TRBJ2-7; D ambiguous. The CDR3: CASSLGWNEQYF. Here the CDR3 DNA reads TGTGCCAGCAGTCTAGGGTGGAACGAGCAGTACTTC.